A single sample is the source of the 13 T cell receptor beta chains below, sequenced in a study of blood T cell repertoires in COVID-19. Here immunoSEQ multiplex PCR was the method, and the copy in TCRdb shows in-frame clones only, minus some. Among about 50,000 clones listed, 86% were seen once. The material sequenced was peripheral blood. The receptors derive from a woman in her sixties or seventies with acute or convalescent COVID-19.

V gene TRBV28 combines with J gene TRBJ2-7, with 8 bases that match TRBD2. The CDR3 covers 13 residues. Germline assignment: CDR1 MDHEN and CDR2 SYDVKM. Unmatched junction bases numbered 7, after V lost 5 bases and J lost 7 bases. The CDR3 loop is CASSVAGPWEQYF. The CDR3 nucleotides read TGTGCCAGCAGTGTAGCGGGGCCCTGGGAGCAGTACTTC.

The DNA of the CDR3 is TGTGCCAGCAGCTTAGCTGGACAGTTCTACGAGCAGTACTTC. Its translation: CASSLAGQFYEQYF. The V gene is TRBV7-8, the J gene TRBJ2-7; tentatively, D is TRBD1 (6 bases). Germline V gene data show CDR1 as SGHVS and CDR2 as FQNEAQ. V was trimmed by 0 bases and J by 3 bases, leaving 9 bases between them. This CDR3 is 14 amino acids long.

This chain joins TRBV3-1 (or the pseudogene TRBV3-2) and TRBJ2-4; D gene ambiguous. The CDR3 is 13 residues long. V was shortened by 4 bases and J by 5 bases, with 9 bases between the two germline ends. Germline V gene lookup returns CDR1 LGHDT and CDR2 YNNKEL (reference sequence). This CDR3 reads CASSRYSENIQYF. Written as DNA, the CDR3 is TGTGCCAGCAGCCGATACAGTGAAAACATTCAGTACTTC.

V usage is TRBV6-1 and J usage is TRBJ2-3; TRBD2 matches 10 bases. Germline V gene lookup returns CDR1 MNHNS and CDR2 SASEGT. Losses at the gene ends were 4 bases for V and 1 base for J; bases not matched to a gene: 8. The CDR3 extends over 17 amino acids. This CDR3 is CASSAITGTSGTDTQYF. The CDR3 DNA follows: TGTGCCAGCAGTGCAATCACCGGGACTAGCGGCACAGATACGCAGTATTTT.

The chain recombines TRBV6-1 with TRBJ1-5; TRBD1 aligns across 10 bases. The CDR3 contains 20 residues. V lost 0 bases and J lost 4; bases outside the gene matches: 15. Germline loops: CDR1 MNHNS, CDR2 SASEGT. The CDR3 nucleotides are TGTGCCAGCAGTGAAGCGAAGCGGTCCCTGGACAGGGGGTCGAATCAGCCCCAGCATTTT. Its protein is CASSEAKRSLDRGSNQPQHF.

The rearrangement links TRBV2 to TRBJ1-6; D call uncertain. Germline assignment: CDR1 SNHLY and CDR2 FYNNEI. V lost 4 bases and J 4 bases, leaving 5 bases between the germline ends. The CDR3 is 13 residues long. CDR3 region: CASSGNYNSPLHF. Here the CDR3 DNA reads TGTGCCAGCAGTGGTAATTATAATTCACCCCTCCACTTT.

The V call is TRBV28, the J call TRBJ1-3, with D unresolved. From germline, CDR1 is MDHEN and CDR2 SYDVKM. V lost 2 bases and J lost 15, with 14 bases in between. The CDR3 contains 12 residues. The CDR3 protein is CASSLISGPTYF. CDR3 coding DNA: TGTGCCAGCAGTTTAATATCGGGTCCTACATATTTT.

This rearrangement joins TRBV2 to TRBJ1-3; 7 nucleotides align to TRBD1. This CDR3 has 15 residues. With 2 bases clipped from V and 0 bases from J, the junction kept 1 base outside the gene matches. CDR1 is SNHLY, CDR2 FYNNEI, per germline. CDR3 amino acids: CASSENRGSGNTIYF. In DNA, the CDR3 is TGTGCCAGCAGTGAAAACAGGGGCTCTGGAAACACCATATATTTT.

The rearrangement joins TRBV5-1 to TRBJ1-1, with D uncertain. The CDR3 totals 13 residues. Germline V CDR1 and CDR2: SGHRS, YFSETQ. The V end lost 6 bases, the J end lost 0 bases, and 9 bases lay between the germline ends. The DNA for the CDR3 is TGCGCCAGCAAGGGCGGGATGAACACTGAAGCTTTCTTT. The encoded protein is CASKGGMNTEAFF.

The V and J genes are TRBV28 and TRBJ1-1; 7 bases line up with TRBD1. Germline V CDR1 and CDR2: MDHEN, SYDVKM. The length of the CDR3 is 13 residues. The trim removed 6 bases at V and 2 bases at J, leaving 3 bases unmatched. The CDR3 bases are TGTGCCAGCAGGACAGGGATAAACACTGAAGCTTTCTTT. It specifies CASRTGINTEAFF.

The rearrangement joins TRBV3-1 (or the pseudogene TRBV3-2) to TRBJ1-2; possibly TRBD1 for D (6 bases). Trimming took 4 bases from V and 2 from J, leaving 8 bases between them. The germline V gene has CDR1 LGHDT and CDR2 YNNKEL (reference sequence). There are 13 residues in the CDR3. The CDR3 is CASSRQVNYGYTF. For the CDR3, the DNA is TGTGCCAGCAGCCGACAGGTAAACTATGGCTACACCTTC.

The genes are TRBV11-2 and TRBJ2-6, with a tentative D call TRBD2 (6 bases). The CDR3 is made up of 16 amino acids. V lost 3 bases and J 1 base, leaving 10 bases between the germline ends. Germline CDR1 is SGHAT and CDR2 is FQNNGV. The CDR3 nucleotides read TGTGCCAGCAGCTTGGTGCGGGGTTCTGGGGCCAACGTCCTGACTTTC. This encodes CASSLVRGSGANVLTF.

This chain joins TRBV5-1 and TRBJ1-2; TRBD1 agrees at 8 bases. The V gene's germline CDR1 is SGHRS and CDR2 YFSETQ. J was trimmed by 4 bases and V by 4 bases; bases with no gene match: 3. The CDR3 covers 13 residues. DNA of the CDR3: TGCGCCAGCAGCGAAGGACAGGGCTATGGCTACACCTTC. Its translation: CASSEGQGYGYTF.